The clone carrying this T cell receptor beta chain was seen many times. There are 17 residues in the CDR3. The germline V and J ends were trimmed by 0 bases and 5 bases, with 16 bases remaining between them. Looked up from germline, CDR1 is LNHNV and CDR2 is YYDKDF (reference sequence). This sample was taken from a study of T-cell reconstitution after alpha-beta-depleted transplantation in children. As it was prepared, the TCRbeta library received unique molecular identifiers. TCRdb independently ran MiXCR on the PCR reads; one entry per CDR3 protein. The sample lists around 200,000 distinct CDR3 sequences, under 9.5% seen once, with 5.5% to 8% in the top ten.

The TCR was taken from a human donor who donated a stem cell graft to a child with acute lymphoblastic leukemia. This material consisted of PBMCs from the stem cell graft donor, taken from the stem cell graft. The V and J genes are TRBV15 and TRBJ2-2, with D tentatively TRBD1 (6 bases). The CDR3 DNA reads as TGTGCCACCAGCAGAGATCGGGACAAGGGGTGGACCGGGGAGCTGTTTTTT. This codes for CATSRDRDKGWTGELFF.